Presented here are 32 T cell receptor beta chains from one specimen sequenced in a study of long-term antiretroviral therapy in people with HIV. Runs used v3.0 of the immunoSEQ assay and were done at survey level. Using immunoSEQ multiplex PCR, the repertoire was profiled, and TCRdb retains in-frame clones only, with some absent. This sample has some 25,000 clones, with around 80% found just once. The sample was unsorted PBMCs, taken 1.1 years before starting antiretroviral therapy. The receptors were gathered from a woman aged 25 to 45 with HIV.

The chain joins TRBV18 to TRBJ1-4; possible D gene TRBD1, 5 bases. Germline lookup yields CDR1 KGHSH and CDR2 LQKENI. The CDR3 is made up of 16 amino acids. The V gene lost 1 base and the J gene lost 0 bases, with 9 bases spanning the gap. The CDR3 region is CASSPQGDATNEKLFF. Written as DNA, the CDR3 is TGTGCCAGCTCACCACAAGGGGATGCAACTAATGAAAAACTGTTTTTT.

The gene calls are TRBV29-1 and TRBJ2-7, with D maybe TRBD1 (6 bases). CDR1 and CDR2 (germline): SQVTM, ANQGSEA. Trimming pared 2 bases from V and 3 bases from J, leaving 11 bases between. This CDR3 region has 13 residues. The CDR3, as DNA: TGCAGCGTTGAAACAGGGATGGACTACGAGCAGTACTTC. Its translation is CSVETGMDYEQYF.

This clone has only a few counts. The CDR3 nucleotides are TGCAGCGTGGGGGGAATGAACACTGAAGCTTTCTTT. This sequence encodes CSVGGMNTEAFF. The V call is TRBV29-1, the J call TRBJ1-1; D might be TRBD1 (5 bases). This CDR3 contains 12 residues. Germline-derived CDR1 and CDR2 are SQVTM and ANQGSEA. Trimming stripped 6 bases from V and 0 bases from J, with 8 bases between.

This clone was counted between two and nine times. The V call is TRBV29-1, the J call TRBJ1-2; 7 nucleotides align to TRBD1. Germline V gene lookup returns CDR1 SQVTM and CDR2 ANQGSEA. V dropped 3 bases and J dropped 5; count of bases not matched to a gene: 6. The CDR3 consists of 13 residues. The CDR3 sequence is CSVEGDSLYGYTF. DNA of the CDR3: TGCAGCGTTGAGGGGGACAGCTTGTATGGCTACACCTTC.

The chain joins TRBV18 to TRBJ1-1; no definite D call. The V gene lost 2 bases and the J gene lost 1 base, with 11 bases spanning the gap. Germline V lookup: CDR1 KGHSH, CDR2 LQKENI. The length of the CDR3 is 15 residues. CDR3: CASSPGSPRNTEAFF. CDR3 in DNA: TGTGCCAGCTCACCAGGGTCTCCCCGGAACACTGAAGCTTTCTTT. Full variable domain (remainder filled in from reference TRBV18 and TRBJ1-1): NAGVMQNPRHLVRRRGQEARLRCSPMKGHSHVYWYRQLPEEGLKFMVYLQKENIIDESGMPKERFSAEFPKEGPSILRIQQVVRGDSAAYFCASSPGSPRNTEAFFGQGTRLTVV.

V is TRBV5-5 and J is TRBJ1-5; no reliable D call. CDR3 length: 12 amino acids. CDR1 SGHKS and CDR2 YYEKEE come from the germline V gene (reference sequence). The V gene lost 4 bases and the J gene lost 5 bases, with 7 bases spanning the gap. CDR3 in amino acids: CASSPGDQPQHF. CDR3 nucleotide sequence: TGTGCCAGCAGCCCTGGGGATCAGCCCCAGCATTTT.

V is TRBV5-1 and J is TRBJ2-7; 9 positions agree with TRBD1. Losses at the gene ends were 0 bases for V and 1 base for J; bases not matched to a gene: 2. The germline V gene has CDR1 SGHRS and CDR2 YFSETQ. The CDR3 runs 15 residues. CDR3 DNA sequence: TGCGCCAGCAGCTTGGGACAGGGGGGATCCTACGAGCAGTACGTC. Its protein is CASSLGQGGSYEQYV.

The chain combines TRBV27 with TRBJ2-5; D tentatively reads TRBD1 or TRBD2 (6 bases each). The V end was cut by 1 base, the J end by 5 bases, with 11 bases between. The CDR3 length is 14 residues. Per the germline V gene, CDR1 is MNHEY and CDR2 is SMNVEV (reference sequence). CDR3 sequence reads: CASSLFQGRETQYF. CDR3 coding DNA: TGTGCCAGCAGTTTATTTCAGGGGAGGGAGACCCAGTACTTC.

The J gene is TRBJ2-1, the V gene TRBV14; the match to TRBD2 covers 8 bases. The CDR3 runs to 17 residues. Trimming removed 0 bases from V and 2 bases from J; junction bases left unmatched: 6. Germline-derived CDR1 and CDR2 are SGHDN and FVKESK. CDR3 bases: TGTGCCAGCAGCCAAGATTTTCGCGGGGGGACCTACAATGAGCAGTTCTTC. Translation gives CASSQDFRGGTYNEQFF.

This sequence joins TRBV19 and TRBJ1-2; 11 positions agree with TRBD1. The V gene end was trimmed by 6 bases and the J gene end by 0 bases; junction bases not matched to a gene: 12. The CDR3 totals 18 residues. Per the germline V gene, CDR1 is LNHDA and CDR2 is SQIVND (reference sequence). The CDR3 loop is CASSEPPDRGLPNYGYTF. The CDR3 nucleotides are TGTGCCAGTAGCGAACCCCCGGACAGGGGGCTACCTAACTATGGCTACACCTTC.

The rearrangement joins TRBV7-9 to TRBJ2-1; 10 nucleotides line up with TRBD2. The CDR3 length is 16 residues. The V segment lost 5 bases and the J segment 6 bases; nucleotides outside the gene matches: 10. The germline CDR1 and CDR2 sequences are SEHNR and FQNEAQ (reference sequence). CDR3 coding DNA: TGTGCCAGCAGCCCCGCGGGACTAGCGTACTTCAATGAGCAGTTCTTC. Residues: CASSPAGLAYFNEQFF. The full variable domain, in which reference TRBV7-9 and TRBJ2-1 provide the parts outside the CDR3, is DTGVSQNPRHKITKRGQNVTFRCDPISEHNRLYWYRQTLGQGPEFLTYFQNEAQLEKSRLLSDRFSAERPKGSFSTLEIQRTEQGDSAMYLCASSPAGLAYFNEQFFGPGTRLTVL.

The chain links TRBV29-1 to TRBJ2-2; no clear D gene. Germline CDR1 is SQVTM and CDR2 is ANQGSEA. CDR3 length: 12 residues. The V end lost 7 bases, the J end lost 5 bases, and 11 bases lay between the germline ends. The CDR3 coding sequence is TGCAGCGCCATGGAGTTTACCGGGGAGCTGTTTTTT. Amino acids: CSAMEFTGELFF.

This sequence joins TRBV19 and TRBJ1-4; D is possibly TRBD1 (6 bases). The ends were cut back, 1 base at V and 12 bases at J, with 21 bases in the middle. Germline loops: CDR1 LNHDA, CDR2 SQIVND (reference sequence). CDR3 length: 16 residues. The CDR3 spells CASSIGYIGGDVELFF. As DNA, the CDR3 is TGTGCCAGTAGTATAGGCTATATCGGGGGCGACGTGGAACTGTTTTTT.

The genes are TRBV28 and TRBJ2-7, with D uncertain. The CDR3 is made up of 13 amino acids. Trimming left V 6 bases short and J 2 bases short, with 11 bases between. Germline CDR1 is MDHEN and CDR2 is SYDVKM. The CDR3 is CASSPRVAYEQYV. The DNA for the CDR3 is TGTGCCAGCAGCCCCCGGGTGGCCTACGAGCAGTACGTC.

The V and J genes are TRBV5-8 and TRBJ2-7, with a possible D match to TRBD1 (6 bases). Germline V gene lookup returns CDR1 SGHTS and CDR2 YDEGEE. The length of the CDR3 is 15 residues. Trimming pared 4 bases from V and 3 bases from J, leaving 17 bases between. The chain's CDR3 is CASSTSQGIRYEQYV. For the CDR3, the DNA is TGTGCCAGCAGCACGTCGCAGGGGATCCGCTACGAGCAGTACGTC.

The chain combines TRBV9 with TRBJ1-3, with a tentative D call TRBD1 (6 bases). Per the germline V gene, CDR1 is SGDLS and CDR2 is YYNGEE. This CDR3 comprises 15 residues. V was clipped by 0 bases and J by 4 bases, with 11 bases between them. The CDR3 DNA follows: TGTGCCAGCAGCGTAGATTGGGGGCCCGGAAACACCATATATTTT. Translated, it gives CASSVDWGPGNTIYF.

The V call is TRBV18, the J call TRBJ2-3; the D is unclear. V lost 3 bases and J 2 bases, leaving 6 bases between the germline ends. Germline values: CDR1 KGHSH, CDR2 LQKENI. The CDR3 length is 13 residues. CDR3 nucleotide sequence: TGTGCCAGCTCACCCCAATCCACAGATACGCAGTATTTT. Translation gives CASSPQSTDTQYF.

The chain combines TRBV5-1 with TRBJ2-1; 11 bases fit TRBD1. Germline V gives CDR1 SGHRS, CDR2 YFSETQ. V was pared by 4 bases and J by 6 bases, with 3 bases of the junction left unmatched. The CDR3 runs 14 residues. CDR3 nucleotides: TGCGCCAGCAGCCACGGACAGGGGGCCAATGAGCAGTTCTTC. It specifies CASSHGQGANEQFF.

This chain links TRBV2 with TRBJ2-1; D gene uncertain. Germline CDR1 reads SNHLY; CDR2 reads FYNNEI. Trimming pared 10 bases from V and 9 bases from J, leaving 10 bases between. CDR3 size: 10 residues. CDR3 in amino acids: CATAKGEQFF. The CDR3 coding sequence is TGTGCCACCGCCAAAGGTGAGCAGTTCTTC.

V is TRBV5-6 and J is TRBJ2-3; D possibly matches TRBD1 or TRBD2 (5 bases each). This CDR3 contains 16 residues. Germline V gives CDR1 SGHDT, CDR2 YYEEEE. The V gene lost 0 bases and the J gene lost 3 bases, with 14 bases spanning the gap. The CDR3 loop reads CASSLAYGTPTDTQYF. The CDR3 DNA reads as TGTGCCAGCAGCTTGGCATACGGGACCCCGACAGATACGCAGTATTTT.

This chain connects TRBV5-1 to TRBJ2-5, with 12 bases that match TRBD2. Germline V CDR1 and CDR2: SGHRS, YFSETQ. This CDR3 spans 15 amino acids. Trimming took 4 bases from V and 3 from J; bases not matched to a gene: 4. CDR3 nucleotide sequence: TGCGCCAGCAGCAGGAGGACTAGCGGGGAAGAGACCCAGTACTTC. Protein: CASSRRTSGEETQYF.

The chain couples TRBV2 to TRBJ1-1; D remains unclear. CDR3 length: 14 amino acids. Germline CDR1 and CDR2: SNHLY and FYNNEI. The V end was cut by 2 bases, the J end by 1 base, with 8 bases between. CDR3 in amino acids: CASSERLSNTEAFF. CDR3 nucleotide sequence: TGTGCCAGCAGTGAACGGCTTTCGAACACTGAAGCTTTCTTT. Filled out from reference TRBV2 and TRBJ1-1, the complete variable domain reads EPEVTQTPSHQVTQMGQEVILRCVPISNHLYFYWYRQILGQKVEFLVSFYNNEISEKSEIFDDQFSVERPDGSNFTLKIRSTKLEDSAMYFCASSERLSNTEAFFGQGTRLTVV.

The V call is TRBV18, the J call TRBJ1-6; D not certain. This CDR3 is built from 17 residues. V dropped 0 bases and J dropped 0 bases, with 9 bases sitting between them. Germline CDR1 reads KGHSH; CDR2 reads LQKENI. In DNA form, the CDR3 reads TGTGCCAGCTCACCACCGAGGGAGAGCTCCTATAATTCACCCCTCCACTTT. It encodes CASSPPRESSYNSPLHF.

CDR3 bases: TGTGCCAGCAGTGAAGCGAGAGGGGCGGATGGCTACACCTTC. The encoded protein is CASSEARGADGYTF. The chain is built from TRBV6-1 and TRBJ1-2, with D possibly matching TRBD1 (5 bases). Germline V gene sequence: CDR1 MNHNS, CDR2 SASEGT. This CDR3 has 14 amino acids. The ends were cut back, 0 bases at V and 6 bases at J, with 11 bases in the middle.

This chain connects TRBV10-2 to TRBJ2-7; the D is unclear. From germline, CDR1 is WSHSY and CDR2 SAAADI. The CDR3 is made up of 11 amino acids. V dropped 6 bases and J dropped 5 bases, with 8 bases sitting between them. The DNA of the CDR3 is TGCGCCAGCAGAGGTTTACACGAGCAGTACGTC. Translating it yields CASRGLHEQYV.

This clone was detected a few times. V is TRBV4-1 and J is TRBJ1-2; D might be TRBD1 (6 bases). This CDR3 is built from 16 residues. V lost 2 bases and J 9 bases, leaving 22 bases between the germline ends. Germline CDR1 and CDR2: MGHRA and YSYEKL. The CDR3 coding sequence is TGCGCCAGCAGCCAACCTAATTTGGGACACGGAGAGAGCTACACCTTC. It specifies CASSQPNLGHGESYTF.

This chain uses TRBV19 with TRBJ1-3; 8 bases fit TRBD1. CDR3 length equals 18 residues. Trimming removed 4 bases from V and 4 bases from J; junction bases left unmatched: 15. CDR1 and CDR2 from the germline V gene are LNHDA and SQIVND (reference sequence). As DNA, the CDR3 is TGTGCCAGTAGTACCCGACCTCAGGGGGCGCGATCCGGAAACACCATATATTTT. It is translated as CASSTRPQGARSGNTIYF.

This clone has a handful of counts. The genes are TRBV10-3 and TRBJ2-2; D is ambiguous. Per germline, CDR1 ENHRY and CDR2 SYGVKD. There are 16 residues in the CDR3. V lost 0 bases to trimming and J lost 1 base, with 9 bases between them. The CDR3 coding sequence is TGTGCCATCAGTGAGTCGACCACAAGGAACACCGGGGAGCTGTTTTTT. It codes for CAISESTTRNTGELFF.

The chain recombines TRBV6-5 with TRBJ2-2; D possibly matches TRBD1 or TRBD2 (6 bases each). Germline V gene lookup returns CDR1 MNHEY and CDR2 SVGAGI. Trimming removed 8 bases from V and 6 bases from J, with 10 bases in between. This CDR3 has 12 amino acids. DNA of the CDR3: TGTGCCAGCTCGAGGGGGGCCGGGGAGCTGTTTTTT. Its protein product is CASSRGAGELFF.

V usage is TRBV6-5 and J usage is TRBJ2-4, with D possibly TRBD1 on 5 matching bases. The CDR3 is 15 residues long. Germline values: CDR1 MNHEY, CDR2 SVGAGI. V was pared by 3 bases and J by 3 bases, with 12 bases between. The CDR3 here is CASSYGQGGKNIQYF. DNA of the CDR3: TGTGCCAGCAGTTATGGGCAGGGTGGCAAAAACATTCAGTACTTC.

V is TRBV15 and J is TRBJ1-1; D gene uncertain. The CDR3 sequence is 14 residues long. From germline, CDR1 is LNHNV and CDR2 YYDKDF (reference sequence). With 0 bases removed from V and 11 bases from J, the gap between germline ends came to 16 bases. The CDR3 DNA sequence: TGTGCCACCAGCAGAGACGGTAGGCAGTCGAGTGCTTTCTTT. It codes for CATSRDGRQSSAFF.

The chain couples TRBV5-1 to TRBJ2-2; TRBD2 might be the D (6 bases). CDR1 is SGHRS, CDR2 YFSETQ, per germline. With 0 bases removed from V and 6 bases from J, the gap between germline ends came to 15 bases. This CDR3 contains 16 residues. DNA of the CDR3: TGCGCCAGCAGCTTGGACCCGGGGCGGAGGGCCGGGGAGCTGTTTTTT. Its translation: CASSLDPGRRAGELFF.